This T cell receptor (beta chain) came from a study of blood T cell repertoires in COVID-19. V shed 1 base and J shed 3 bases, with 14 bases lying between them. This CDR3 contains 15 residues. CDR1 and CDR2 (germline): SGDLS, YYNGEE. Profiling relied on immunoSEQ multiplex PCR, and the TCRdb table lists in-frame clones only, not all of them. Here the sample spans roughly 200,000 clones, under 90% being singletons. The clonotype comes from a woman in her twenties or thirties with acute COVID-19. The V call is TRBV9, the J call TRBJ2-7; possible D gene TRBD1, 5 bases. The sample comprised PBMCs or T cells enriched from blood (not recorded which). The CDR3 is CASSVSQGTHYEQYF. CDR3 sequence (DNA): TGTGCCAGCAGCGTATCTCAGGGCACGCACTACGAGCAGTACTTC.